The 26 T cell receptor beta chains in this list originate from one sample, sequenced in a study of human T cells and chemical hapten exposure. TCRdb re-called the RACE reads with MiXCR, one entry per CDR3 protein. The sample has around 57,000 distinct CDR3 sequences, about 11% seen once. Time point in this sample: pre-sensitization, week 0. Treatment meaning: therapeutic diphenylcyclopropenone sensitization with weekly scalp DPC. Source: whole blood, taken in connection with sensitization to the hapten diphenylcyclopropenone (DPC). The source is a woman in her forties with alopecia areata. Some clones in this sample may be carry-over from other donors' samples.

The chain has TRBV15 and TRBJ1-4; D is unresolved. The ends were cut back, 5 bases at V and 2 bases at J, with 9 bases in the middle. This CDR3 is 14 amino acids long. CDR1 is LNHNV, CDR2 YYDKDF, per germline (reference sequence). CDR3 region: CATSPESTNEKLFF. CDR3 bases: TGTGCCACCAGCCCGGAGTCGACTAATGAAAAACTGTTTTTT.

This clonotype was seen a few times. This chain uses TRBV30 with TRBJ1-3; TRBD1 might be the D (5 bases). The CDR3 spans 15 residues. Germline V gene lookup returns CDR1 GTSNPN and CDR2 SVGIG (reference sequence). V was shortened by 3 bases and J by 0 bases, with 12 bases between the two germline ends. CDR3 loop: CAWRNRGISGNTIYF. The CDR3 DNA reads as TGTGCCTGGAGAAACCGGGGGATCTCTGGAAACACCATATATTTT.

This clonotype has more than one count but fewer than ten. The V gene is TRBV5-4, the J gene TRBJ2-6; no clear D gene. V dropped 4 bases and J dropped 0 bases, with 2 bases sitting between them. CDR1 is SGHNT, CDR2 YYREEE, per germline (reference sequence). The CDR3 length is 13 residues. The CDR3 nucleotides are TGTGCCAGCAGCCCCTCTGGGGCCAACGTCCTGACTTTC. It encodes CASSPSGANVLTF.

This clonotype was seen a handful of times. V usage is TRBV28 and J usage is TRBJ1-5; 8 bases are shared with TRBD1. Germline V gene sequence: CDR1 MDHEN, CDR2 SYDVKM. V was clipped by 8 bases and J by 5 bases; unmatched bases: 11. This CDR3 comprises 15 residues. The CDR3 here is CASGLDRAKDQPQHF. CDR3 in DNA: TGTGCCAGCGGGTTGGACAGGGCCAAGGATCAGCCCCAGCATTTT. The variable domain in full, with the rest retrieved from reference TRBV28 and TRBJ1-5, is DVKVTQSSRYLVKRTGEKVFLECVQDMDHENMFWYRQDPGLGLRLIYFSYDVKMKEKGDIPEGYSVSREKKERFSLILESASTNQTSMYLCASGLDRAKDQPQHFGDGTRLSIL.

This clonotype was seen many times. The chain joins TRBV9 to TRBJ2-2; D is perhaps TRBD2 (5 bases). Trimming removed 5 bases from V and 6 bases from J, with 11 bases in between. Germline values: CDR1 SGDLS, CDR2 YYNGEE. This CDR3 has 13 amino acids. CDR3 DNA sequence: TGTGCCAGCAGGCGCAATAGCGCCGGGGAGCTGTTTTTT. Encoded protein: CASRRNSAGELFF.

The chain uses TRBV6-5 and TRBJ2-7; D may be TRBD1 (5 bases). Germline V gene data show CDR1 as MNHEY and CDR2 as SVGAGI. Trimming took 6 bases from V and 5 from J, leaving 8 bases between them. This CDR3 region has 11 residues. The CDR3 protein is CASSQGNEQYF. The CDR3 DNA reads TGTGCCAGCAGCCAGGGTAACGAGCAGTACTTC.

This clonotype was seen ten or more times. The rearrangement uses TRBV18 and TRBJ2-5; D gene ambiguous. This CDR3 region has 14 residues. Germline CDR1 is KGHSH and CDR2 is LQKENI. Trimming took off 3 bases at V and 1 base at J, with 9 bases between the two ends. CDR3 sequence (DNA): TGTGCCAGCTCACCTCCGGGTCGCCAAGAGACCCAGTACTTC. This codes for CASSPPGRQETQYF.

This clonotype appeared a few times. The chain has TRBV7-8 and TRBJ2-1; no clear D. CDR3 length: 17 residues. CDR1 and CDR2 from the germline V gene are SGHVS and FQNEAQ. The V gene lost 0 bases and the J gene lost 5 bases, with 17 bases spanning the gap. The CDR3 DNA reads TGTGCCAGCAGCTTAGCGCCCGGCATCTCGATGGACAATGAGCAGTTCTTC. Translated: CASSLAPGISMDNEQFF.

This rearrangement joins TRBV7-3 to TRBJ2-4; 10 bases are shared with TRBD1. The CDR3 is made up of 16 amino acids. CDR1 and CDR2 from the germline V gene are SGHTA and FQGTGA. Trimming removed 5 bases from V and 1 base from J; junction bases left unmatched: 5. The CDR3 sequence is CASSVPGQGAKNIQYF. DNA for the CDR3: TGTGCCAGCAGCGTACCGGGACAGGGGGCCAAAAACATTCAGTACTTC.

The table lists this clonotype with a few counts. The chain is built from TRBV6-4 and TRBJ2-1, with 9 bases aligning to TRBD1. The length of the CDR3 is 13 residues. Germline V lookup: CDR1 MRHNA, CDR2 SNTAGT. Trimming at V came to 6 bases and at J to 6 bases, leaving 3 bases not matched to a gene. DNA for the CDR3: TGTGCCAGCAGAGGACAGGGGCGCAATGAGCAGTTCTTC. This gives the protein CASRGQGRNEQFF.

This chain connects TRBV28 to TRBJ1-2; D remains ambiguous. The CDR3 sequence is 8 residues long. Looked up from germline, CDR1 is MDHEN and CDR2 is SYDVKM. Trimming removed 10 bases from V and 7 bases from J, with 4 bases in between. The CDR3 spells CATSGYTF. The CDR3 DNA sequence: TGTGCCACTTCTGGCTACACCTTC.

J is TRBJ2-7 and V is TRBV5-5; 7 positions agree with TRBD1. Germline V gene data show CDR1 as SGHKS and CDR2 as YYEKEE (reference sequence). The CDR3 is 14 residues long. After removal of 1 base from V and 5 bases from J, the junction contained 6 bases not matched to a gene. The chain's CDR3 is CASSLLQGVHEQYF. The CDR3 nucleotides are TGTGCCAGCAGCTTGCTCCAGGGGGTCCACGAGCAGTACTTC. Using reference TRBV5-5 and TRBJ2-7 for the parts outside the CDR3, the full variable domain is DAGVTQSPTHLIKTRGQQVTLRCSPISGHKSVSWYQQVLGQGPQFIFQYYEKEERGRGNFPDRFSARQFPNYSSELNVNALLLGDSALYLCASSLLQGVHEQYFGPGTRLTVT.

For the CDR3, the DNA is TGTGCCAGCAGTCTGGAGGGGAAGGCCCTTCCCCAGCATTTT. It codes for CASSLEGKALPQHF. This chain joins TRBV12-3 or TRBV12-4 and TRBJ1-5; D is possibly TRBD1 (5 bases). V dropped 5 bases and J dropped 10 bases, with 18 bases sitting between them. The CDR3 is 14 residues long.

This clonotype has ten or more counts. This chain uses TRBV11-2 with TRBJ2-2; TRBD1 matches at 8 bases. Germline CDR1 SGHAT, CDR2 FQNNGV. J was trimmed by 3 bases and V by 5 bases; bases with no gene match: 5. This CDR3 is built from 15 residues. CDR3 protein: CASSPDRGHTGELFF. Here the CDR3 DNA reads TGTGCCAGCAGCCCAGACAGGGGCCACACCGGGGAGCTGTTTTTT.

The CDR3 sequence is CASSQAQGGGSGANVLTF. As DNA, the CDR3 is TGTGCCAGCAGCCAAGCCCAGGGCGGGGGATCCGGGGCCAACGTCCTGACTTTC. The gene calls are TRBV3-1 and TRBJ2-6; 7 nucleotides line up with TRBD2. The CDR3 is 18 amino acids. The germline V gene has CDR1 LGHDT and CDR2 YNNKEL (reference sequence). V gave up 1 base and J gave up 4 bases; unmatched junction bases: 10. The entire variable domain, with the rest obtained from reference TRBV3-1 and TRBJ2-6, is as follows: DTAVSQTPKYLVTQMGNDKSIKCEQNLGHDTMYWYKQDSKKFLKIMFSYNNKELIINETVPNRFSPKSPDKAHLNLHINSLELGDSAVYFCASSQAQGGGSGANVLTFGAGSRLTVL.

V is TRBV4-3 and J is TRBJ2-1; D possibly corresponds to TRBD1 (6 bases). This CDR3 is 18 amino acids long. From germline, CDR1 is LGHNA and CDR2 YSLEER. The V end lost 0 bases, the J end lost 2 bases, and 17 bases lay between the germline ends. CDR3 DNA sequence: TGCGCCAGCAGCCAAGACACGGACCGGACAGCAACCTACAATGAGCAGTTCTTC. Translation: CASSQDTDRTATYNEQFF.

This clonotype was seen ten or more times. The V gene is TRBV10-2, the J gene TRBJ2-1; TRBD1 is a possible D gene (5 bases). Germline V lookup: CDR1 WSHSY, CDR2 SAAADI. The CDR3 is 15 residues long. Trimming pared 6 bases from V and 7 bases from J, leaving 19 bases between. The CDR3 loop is CASRGATTSSNEQFF. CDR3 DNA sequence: TGCGCCAGCAGAGGGGCAACGACTTCGTCGAATGAGCAGTTCTTC.

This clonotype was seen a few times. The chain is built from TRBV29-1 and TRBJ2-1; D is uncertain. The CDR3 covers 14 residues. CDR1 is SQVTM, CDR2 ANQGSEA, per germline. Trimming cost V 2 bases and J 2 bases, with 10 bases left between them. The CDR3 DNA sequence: TGCAGCGTTGAACTGCCAGTCACCTACAATGAGCAGTTCTTC. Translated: CSVELPVTYNEQFF.

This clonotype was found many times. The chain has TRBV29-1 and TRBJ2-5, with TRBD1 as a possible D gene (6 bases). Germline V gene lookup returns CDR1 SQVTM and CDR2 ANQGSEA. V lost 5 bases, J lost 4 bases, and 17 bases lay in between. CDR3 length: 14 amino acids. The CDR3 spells CSVMTGTRGETQYF. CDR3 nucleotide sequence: TGCAGCGTTATGACAGGAACCAGGGGAGAGACCCAGTACTTC.

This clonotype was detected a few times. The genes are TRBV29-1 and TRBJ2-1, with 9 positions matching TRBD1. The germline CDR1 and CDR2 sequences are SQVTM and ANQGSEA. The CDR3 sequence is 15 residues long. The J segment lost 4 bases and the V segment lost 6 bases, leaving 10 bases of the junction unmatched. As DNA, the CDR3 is TGCAGCGTCGGAGTCACAGGGGGCGCGTACAATGAGCAGTTCTTC. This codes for CSVGVTGGAYNEQFF.

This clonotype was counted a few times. The CDR3 spells CSARDNPSTNEYF. The CDR3 DNA reads as TGCAGTGCTAGAGATAACCCCTCCACCAACGAGTACTTC. The chain carries TRBV20-1 and TRBJ2-5; D not certain. Trimming left V 0 bases short and J 12 bases short, with 17 bases between. The CDR3 contains 13 residues. Germline CDR1 reads DFQATT; CDR2 reads SNEGSKA (reference sequence).

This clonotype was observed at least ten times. This chain's CDR3 is CATSDFSPLAGYNEQFF. The CDR3 DNA follows: TGTGCCACCAGTGATTTTTCCCCACTAGCGGGATACAATGAGCAGTTCTTC. The chain employs TRBV24-1 and TRBJ2-1; 10 bases are shared with TRBD2. The V segment lost 1 base and the J segment 4 bases; nucleotides outside the gene matches: 6. The germline V gene encodes CDR1 KGHDR and CDR2 SFDVKD. This CDR3 region has 17 residues.

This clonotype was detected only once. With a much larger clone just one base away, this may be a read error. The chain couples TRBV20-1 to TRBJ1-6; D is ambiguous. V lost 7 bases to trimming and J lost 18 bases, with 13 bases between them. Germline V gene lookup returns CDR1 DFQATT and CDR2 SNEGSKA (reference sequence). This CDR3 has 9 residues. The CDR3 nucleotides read TGCAGTGGAGAGGACGCCCCCCACTTT. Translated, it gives CSGEDAPHF.

The CDR3 DNA follows: TGTGCCAGCAGTTATTGGTCCCACAATCAGCCCCAGCATTTT. Protein: CASSYWSHNQPQHF. The genes are TRBV12-3 or TRBV12-4 and TRBJ1-5; D is ambiguous. Deletions cut 4 bases from V and 3 bases from J, with 10 bases between. CDR3 size: 14 residues.

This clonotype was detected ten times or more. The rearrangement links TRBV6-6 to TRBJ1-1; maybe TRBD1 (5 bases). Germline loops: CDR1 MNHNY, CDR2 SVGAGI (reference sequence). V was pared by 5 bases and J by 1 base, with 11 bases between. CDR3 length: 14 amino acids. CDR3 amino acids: CASSLGVRNTEAFF. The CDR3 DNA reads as TGTGCCAGCAGTCTAGGGGTAAGGAACACTGAAGCTTTCTTT.

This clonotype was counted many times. For the CDR3, the DNA is TGTGCCAGCAGCGGGCGGGGGGATCCCTACAATGAGCAGTTCTTC. It codes for CASSGRGDPYNEQFF. The V gene is TRBV7-2, the J gene TRBJ2-1; 8 bases align to TRBD2. Germline-derived CDR1 and CDR2 are SGHTA and FQGNSA. V was clipped by 5 bases and J by 2 bases; unmatched bases: 5. This CDR3 region has 15 residues.